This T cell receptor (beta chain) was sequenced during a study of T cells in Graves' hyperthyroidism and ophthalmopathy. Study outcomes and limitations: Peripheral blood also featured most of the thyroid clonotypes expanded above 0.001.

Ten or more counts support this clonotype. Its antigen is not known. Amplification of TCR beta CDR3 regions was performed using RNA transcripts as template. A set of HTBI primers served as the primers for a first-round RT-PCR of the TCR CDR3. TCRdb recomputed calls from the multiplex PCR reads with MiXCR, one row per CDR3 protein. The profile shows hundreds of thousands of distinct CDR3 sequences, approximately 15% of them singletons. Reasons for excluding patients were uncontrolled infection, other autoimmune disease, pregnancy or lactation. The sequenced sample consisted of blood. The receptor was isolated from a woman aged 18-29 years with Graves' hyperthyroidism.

The CDR3 bases are TGTGCCAGCAGCCCGACAGGGGCAGGCTATGGCTACACCTTC. It translates to CASSPTGAGYGYTF. V and J are TRBV7-9 and TRBJ1-2, with 8 nucleotides matching TRBD1. J was trimmed by 4 bases and V by 5 bases; bases with no gene match: 6. Germline values: CDR1 SEHNR, CDR2 FQNEAQ (reference sequence). The length of the CDR3 is 14 residues.